Listed below are T cell receptor beta chains from one sample, sequenced in a study of shared clonotypes between healthy human individuals. Profiled with immunoSEQ multiplex PCR; TCRdb holds only in-frame clones, not every one. The table includes 2 million to 2.5 million clones, almost 96% detected once. The sample comprised naive CD4+ T cells sorted from blood. These receptors were obtained from a man aged 18 to 30 in good health. Each CDR3 is given with its conserved first and last residue. The D gene is left open where the match is weak. For some rows the clone size is stated as once, few or many, or as a class when expanded; others skip it.

j_gene	len	abundance	v_gene	d_gene	CDR3nt	CDR3aa
TRBJ1-3	17	-	TRBV19	-	TGTGCCAGTAGTATAATCAATTGGTCTGGATCTGGAAACACCATATATTTT	CASSIINWSGSGNTIYF
TRBJ2-1	17	-	TRBV7-2	TRBD2	TGTGCCAGCAGCTCTCTTGGGACTAGCGACACTTACAATGAGCAGTTCTTC	CASSSLGTSDTYNEQFF
TRBJ2-7	15	-	TRBV6-1	-	TGTGCCAGTACCTTGGGGCCGATCCAGTCCTACGAGCAGTACTTC	CASTLGPIQSYEQYF
TRBJ2-3	13	-	TRBV5-4	-	TGTGCCAGCAGCCAATTGGACATAGATACGCAGTATTTT	CASSQLDIDTQYF
TRBJ1-2	14	once	TRBV5-1	-	TGCGCCAGCAGCTCCCCCCAGGATACCTATGGCTACACCTTC	CASSSPQDTYGYTF
TRBJ2-1	19	-	TRBV4-2	TRBD2	TGTGCCAGCAGCCAAGATCCACTAACCGGGACTAGCAAGCCCTATGATGACTTCTTC	CASSQDPLTGTSKPYDDFF
TRBJ2-3	14	-	TRBV27	-	TGTGCCAGCAGTTTAGGAAAGGCCGGAGATACGCAGTATTTT	CASSLGKAGDTQYF
TRBJ2-7	15	-	TRBV6-5	-	TGTGCCAGCAGGCGGGACAGATCCAACTCCTACGAGCAGTACTTC	CASRRDRSNSYEQYF
TRBJ2-1	15	-	TRBV5-4	-	TGTGCCAGCAGCTTTTCGGCTATCTCCTACAATGAGCAGTTCTTC	CASSFSAISYNEQFF
TRBJ1-3	16	-	TRBV28	-	TGTGCCAGCAGTGCCACAGATCCGGGCTCTGGAAACACCATATATTTT	CASSATDPGSGNTIYF
TRBJ1-4	16	-	TRBV10-2	TRBD1	TGCGCCAGCAGTTACAACCCCGGGACAGGGGAGGAAAAACTGTTTTTT	CASSYNPGTGEEKLFF
TRBJ2-5	13	-	TRBV6-1	-	TGTGCCAGCAGTGATGGGGGTCAGGAGACCCAGTACTTC	CASSDGGQETQYF
TRBJ2-2	14	-	TRBV6-5	-	TGTGCCAGCAGTGAAAGACAGGCCGCCGGGGAGCTGTTTTTT	CASSERQAAGELFF
TRBJ2-2	11	-	TRBV19	-	TGTGCCAGTTCAAACACCGGGGAGCTGTTTTTT	CASSNTGELFF
TRBJ2-1	16	-	TRBV5-1	TRBD2	TGCGCCAGCAGCTTGGCCCGGACTAGCGGGAGGAATGAGCAGTTCTTC	CASSLARTSGRNEQFF
TRBJ1-2	15	-	TRBV28	-	TGTGCCAGCAGTTCCGGCGACGATACTTCGTCTGGCTACACCTTC	CASSSGDDTSSGYTF
TRBJ1-5	14	-	TRBV6-1	-	TGTGCCAGCCAGGAGTCAGTGATCAACCAGCCCCAGCATTTT	CASQESVINQPQHF
TRBJ1-3	12	-	TRBV30	-	TGTGCCTGGAGTGGCGCGGGAAACACCATATATTTT	CAWSGAGNTIYF
TRBJ1-5	14	-	TRBV6-6	-	TGTGCCAGCATCGAACGGGGTTACAATCAGCCCCAGCATTTT	CASIERGYNQPQHF
TRBJ2-5	11	few	TRBV30	-	TGTGCCTGGAGTGACAGGGAGACCCAGTACTTC	CAWSDRETQYF
TRBJ2-3	17	once	TRBV27	-	TGTGCCAGCAGTTTATTCCGGACAGGCCGGGGGGCAGATACGCAGTATTTT	CASSLFRTGRGADTQYF
TRBJ2-5	14	-	TRBV6-5	TRBD1	TGTGCCAGCAGTCCTGGGACAGTCCGGGGGACCCAGTACTTC	CASSPGTVRGTQYF
TRBJ1-2	14	-	TRBV5-8	TRBD1	TGTGCCAGCAGCTTGGGGGACAGGGACTATGGCTACACCTTC	CASSLGDRDYGYTF
TRBJ2-1	13	-	TRBV10-2	-	TGCGCCAGCCGGGACAACTCCTACAATGAGCAGTTCTTC	CASRDNSYNEQFF
TRBJ2-5	13	-	TRBV18	-	TGTGCCAGCTCACAGTCCCCCCGGGACTCGTATTACTTC	CASSQSPRDSYYF
TRBJ1-4	15	-	TRBV11-2	TRBD1	TGTGCCAGCAGCTTTGCAGGGGGCGCTGGTGAAAAACTGTTTTTT	CASSFAGGAGEKLFF
TRBJ2-7	16	-	TRBV7-2	-	TGTGCCAGCAGCAAAACCCAGGGACGGACCTCCTACGAGCAGTACTTC	CASSKTQGRTSYEQYF
TRBJ2-1	14	-	TRBV9	-	TGTGCCAGCAGCGTAGGGCCAGGGCCCAATGAGCAGTTCTTC	CASSVGPGPNEQFF
TRBJ1-2	15	-	TRBV4-1	-	TGCGCCAGCAGCCTCGGGGGAGGTGCAGTTGGGGGCTACACCTTC	CASSLGGGAVGGYTF
TRBJ2-5	13	-	TRBV5-4	TRBD1	TGTGCCAGCAGCTCCGGACAGGAAGAGACCCAGTACTTC	CASSSGQEETQYF
TRBJ1-6	13	-	TRBV30	-	TGTGCCTGTAAACACTCCTATAATTCACCCCTCCACTTT	CACKHSYNSPLHF
TRBJ2-7	14	-	TRBV6-5	TRBD1	TGTGCCAGCAGTTACCTGACAGGGCAGGGCGAGCAGTACTTC	CASSYLTGQGEQYF
TRBJ2-3	15	-	TRBV15	-	TGTGCCACCAGCAGGACAGTAATTAGCACAGATACGCAGTATTTT	CATSRTVISTDTQYF
TRBJ1-2	15	-	TRBV2	-	TGTGCCAGCAGTGAGGCCCCTGCGGGGGCGCGTGGCTACACCTTC	CASSEAPAGARGYTF
TRBJ1-2	16	-	TRBV6-1	TRBD1	TGTGCCAGCAGTGAAGGGATGGGACAGACAAACTGGGGCTACACCTTC	CASSEGMGQTNWGYTF
TRBJ2-3	16	-	TRBV30	TRBD1	TGTGCCTGGAGTGGAGGACAGGGGAGGCGAACAGATACGCAGTATTTT	CAWSGGQGRRTDTQYF
TRBJ1-5	15	-	TRBV6-6	TRBD1	TGTGCCAGCAGTTCCCCCACAGGGGGCCTTCAGCCCCAGCATTTT	CASSSPTGGLQPQHF
TRBJ2-5	13	-	TRBV7-3	-	TGTGCCAGCAGCTTTGCCAGGGGAGAGACCCAGTACTTC	CASSFARGETQYF
TRBJ2-5	14	-	TRBV5-1	TRBD1	TGCGCCAGCAGCCCGGGACAGGGGAGGGAGACCCAGTACTTC	CASSPGQGRETQYF
TRBJ2-6	16	-	TRBV30	TRBD1	TGTGCCTGGGAGGCAGGGGGCCCTTCTGGGGCCAACGTCCTGACTTTC	CAWEAGGPSGANVLTF
TRBJ1-2	17	-	TRBV4-2	-	TGTGCCAGCAGCCAAGAGGGACTTAGGACCTCCAGCGATGGCTACACCTTC	CASSQEGLRTSSDGYTF
TRBJ1-2	13	-	TRBV19	TRBD1	TGTGCCAGTAGCCTGGACAGGGCAGTTGGGTTCACCTTC	CASSLDRAVGFTF
TRBJ2-1	16	-	TRBV28	TRBD2	TGTGCCAGCGGGTCCCCCCAGGCTAGCGGGTACAATGAGCAGTTCTTC	CASGSPQASGYNEQFF
TRBJ1-6	15	-	TRBV18	-	TGTGCCAGCTCACCGCGGCAGCTCTCTAATTCACCCCTCCACTTT	CASSPRQLSNSPLHF
TRBJ2-7	11	once	TRBV30	-	TGTGCCTGGAGTACGGGCGACGAGCAGTACTTC	CAWSTGDEQYF
TRBJ2-7	15	once	TRBV18	TRBD1	TGTGCCAGCTCACCTCCGACAGGGCCCCTCTACGAGCAGTACTTC	CASSPPTGPLYEQYF
TRBJ2-3	17	-	TRBV9	-	TGTGCCAGCAGCCCCACTCCTGGGGGGTTAATCACAGATACGCAGTATTTT	CASSPTPGGLITDTQYF
TRBJ2-7	16	-	TRBV28	-	TGTGCCAGCAGCCTAGGGACGGGACAATACGACTACGAGCAGTACTTC	CASSLGTGQYDYEQYF
TRBJ1-1	13	once	TRBV19	-	TGTGCCAGTAGTTACGACAGTTACACTGAAGCTTTCTTT	CASSYDSYTEAFF
TRBJ2-1	15	-	TRBV5-1	TRBD2	TGCGCCAGCAGCTTGGACAGCGGGAGGAGCGATGAGCAGTTCTTC	CASSLDSGRSDEQFF
TRBJ2-3	16	once	TRBV9	-	TGTGCCAGCAGCAGACGAGGGGGGCCTAGCACAGATACGCAGTATTTT	CASSRRGGPSTDTQYF
TRBJ2-3	17	-	TRBV7-8	-	TGTGCCAGCAGCCCAAAACCTACAGGGTTCAGCACAGATACGCAGTATTTT	CASSPKPTGFSTDTQYF